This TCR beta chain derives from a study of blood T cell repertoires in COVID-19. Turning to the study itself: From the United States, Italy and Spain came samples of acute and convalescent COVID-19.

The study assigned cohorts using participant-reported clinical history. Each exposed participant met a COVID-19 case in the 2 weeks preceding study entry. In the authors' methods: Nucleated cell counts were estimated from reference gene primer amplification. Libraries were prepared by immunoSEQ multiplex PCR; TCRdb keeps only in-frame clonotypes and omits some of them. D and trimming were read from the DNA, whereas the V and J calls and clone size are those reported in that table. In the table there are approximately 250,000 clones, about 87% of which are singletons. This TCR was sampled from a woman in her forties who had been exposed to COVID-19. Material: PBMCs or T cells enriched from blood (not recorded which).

The DNA of the CDR3 is TGTGCCAGCAGTGACTCCGCGGAAGAGACCCAGTACTTC. It yields the protein CASSDSAEETQYF. V and J are TRBV6-4 and TRBJ2-5; D call uncertain. The germline V gene encodes CDR1 MRHNA and CDR2 SNTAGT. Trimming cost V 0 bases and J 3 bases, with 5 bases left between them. CDR3 length: 13 amino acids.